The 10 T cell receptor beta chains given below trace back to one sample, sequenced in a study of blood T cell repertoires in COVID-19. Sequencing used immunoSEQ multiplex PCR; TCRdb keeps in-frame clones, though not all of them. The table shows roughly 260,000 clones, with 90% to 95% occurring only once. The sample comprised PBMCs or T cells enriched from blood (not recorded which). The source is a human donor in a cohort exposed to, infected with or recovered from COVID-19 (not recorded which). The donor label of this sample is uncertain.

CDR3: CASSKQRGAPGDQPQHF. The CDR3 bases are TGTGCCAGCAGCAAACAGAGGGGAGCTCCAGGGGATCAGCCCCAGCATTTT. The rearrangement joins TRBV21-1 to TRBJ1-5; the table's TRBD1 call for D was not verified on the DNA. TRBV21-1 is noted as a pseudogene. The CDR3 runs 17 residues.

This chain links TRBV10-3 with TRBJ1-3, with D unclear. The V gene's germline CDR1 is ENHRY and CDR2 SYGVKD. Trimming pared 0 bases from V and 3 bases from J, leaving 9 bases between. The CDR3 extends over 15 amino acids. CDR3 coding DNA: TGTGCCATCAGTGAGTCGACGGGATTTGGAAACACCATATATTTT. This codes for CAISESTGFGNTIYF.

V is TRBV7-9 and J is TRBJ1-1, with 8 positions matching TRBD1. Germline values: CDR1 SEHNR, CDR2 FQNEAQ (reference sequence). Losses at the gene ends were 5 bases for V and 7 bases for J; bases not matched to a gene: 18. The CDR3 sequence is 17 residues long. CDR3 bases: TGTGCCAGCAGCGGAGGGGCAGGGGGCCTATTCGACATTGAAGCTTTCTTT. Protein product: CASSGGAGGLFDIEAFF.

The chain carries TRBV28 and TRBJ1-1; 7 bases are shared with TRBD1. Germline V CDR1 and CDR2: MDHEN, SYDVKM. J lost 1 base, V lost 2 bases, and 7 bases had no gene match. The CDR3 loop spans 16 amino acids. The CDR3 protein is CASSLEGAGRNTEAFF. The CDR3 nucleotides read TGTGCCAGCAGTTTAGAGGGGGCAGGACGGAACACTGAAGCTTTCTTT.

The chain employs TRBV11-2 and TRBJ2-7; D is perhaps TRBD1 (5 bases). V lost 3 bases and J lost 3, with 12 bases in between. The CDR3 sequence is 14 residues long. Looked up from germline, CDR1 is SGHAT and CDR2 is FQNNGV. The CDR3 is CASSLDMNYYEQYF. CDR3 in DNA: TGTGCCAGCAGCTTGGACATGAACTACTACGAGCAGTACTTC.

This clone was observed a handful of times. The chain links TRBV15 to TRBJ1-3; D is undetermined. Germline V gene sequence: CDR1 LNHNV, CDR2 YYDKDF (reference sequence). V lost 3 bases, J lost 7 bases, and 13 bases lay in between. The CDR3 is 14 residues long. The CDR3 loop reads CATSRFRERNTIYF. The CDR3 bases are TGTGCCACCAGCAGGTTCCGCGAGAGGAACACCATATATTTT.

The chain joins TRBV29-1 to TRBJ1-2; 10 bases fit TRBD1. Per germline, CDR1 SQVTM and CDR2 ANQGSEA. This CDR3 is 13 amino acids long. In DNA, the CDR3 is TGCAGTGGGGGACAGGGGACAGACTATGGCTACACCTTC. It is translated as CSGGQGTDYGYTF.

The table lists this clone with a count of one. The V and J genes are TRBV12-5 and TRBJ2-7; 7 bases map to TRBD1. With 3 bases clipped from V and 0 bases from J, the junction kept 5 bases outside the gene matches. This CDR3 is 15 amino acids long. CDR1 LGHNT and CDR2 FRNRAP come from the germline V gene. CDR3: CASGFGTVTSYEQYF. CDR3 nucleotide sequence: TGTGCTAGTGGTTTCGGGACAGTCACCTCCTACGAGCAGTACTTC. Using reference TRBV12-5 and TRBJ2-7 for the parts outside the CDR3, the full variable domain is DARVTQTPRHKVTEMGQEVTMRCQPILGHNTVFWYRQTMMQGLELLAYFRNRAPLDDSGMPKDRFSAEMPDATLATLKIQPSEPRDSAVYFCASGFGTVTSYEQYFGPGTRLTVT.

The CDR3 sequence is CAWSLAGSGANVLTF. Here the CDR3 DNA reads TGTGCCTGGAGCCTGGCGGGATCTGGGGCCAACGTCCTGACTTTC. This sequence joins TRBV30 and TRBJ2-6; TRBD2 might be the D (6 bases). The CDR3 is 15 amino acids. The germline V gene has CDR1 GTSNPN and CDR2 SVGIG (reference sequence). V lost 3 bases and J lost 1, with 10 bases in between. Full variable domain (remainder filled in from reference TRBV30 and TRBJ2-6): SQTIHQWPATLVQPVGSPLSLECTVEGTSNPNLYWYRQAAGRGLQLLFYSVGIGQISSEVPQNLSASRPQDRQFILSSKKLLLSDSGFYLCAWSLAGSGANVLTFGAGSRLTVL.

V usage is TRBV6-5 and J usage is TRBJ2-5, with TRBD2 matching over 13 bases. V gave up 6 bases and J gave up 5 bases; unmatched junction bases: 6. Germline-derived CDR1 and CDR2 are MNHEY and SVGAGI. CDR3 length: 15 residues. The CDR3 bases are TGTGCCAGCAGCGGACTAGCGGGGGTGACGGAGACCCAGTACTTC. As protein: CASSGLAGVTETQYF.